This is a list of T cell receptor beta chains from one sample in a study of OX40 agonist ivuxolimab in advanced cancers. Only in-frame clones appear in the TCRdb table, and some are missing; sequencing was by immunoSEQ multiplex PCR. The table includes 65,000 to 100,000 clones, roughly 84% detected once. Sample: CD4+ or CD8+ T cells sorted from blood, taken in a trial of the OX40 agonist ivuxolimab. These receptors were taken from an adult with an advanced solid tumor such as melanoma, head and neck, liver or kidney cancer. Both conserved end residues are part of each CDR3. The D gene is left open where the match is weak. For some rows the clone size is stated as once, few or many, or as a class when expanded; others skip it.

j_gene | v_gene | d_gene | abundance | CDR3nt | CDR3aa
TRBJ2-1 | TRBV5-4 | - | - | TGTGCCAGCAGCTTCGGGCCGCCCAGGAGCTCCTACAATGAGCAGTTCTTC | CASSFGPPRSSYNEQFF
TRBJ2-2 | TRBV5-1 | - | - | TGCGCCAGCAGCTTGGCGGGTTCGAACACCGGGGAGCTGTTTTTT | CASSLAGSNTGELFF
TRBJ2-4 | TRBV15 | TRBD2 | many | TGTGCCACCAGCAGAGCGACTAGCGGGAGTGAAGTAGCCAAAAACATTCAGTACTTC | CATSRATSGSEVAKNIQYF
TRBJ2-1 | TRBV7-9 | - | - | TGTGCCAGCAGCTTAGGGGCCAACAATGAGCAGTTCTTC | CASSLGANNEQFF
TRBJ2-1 | TRBV19 | - | - | TGTGCCAGTAGTATTTATAGTATATCCTACAATGAGCAGTTCTTC | CASSIYSISYNEQFF
TRBJ2-1 | TRBV11-2 | - | - | TGTGCCAGCAGCCCATCTCGGGGCAATGAGCAGTTCTTC | CASSPSRGNEQFF
TRBJ2-4 | TRBV5-1 | - | - | TGCGCCAGCAGCTTGGGATCGCGCCCCAAAAACATTCAGTACTTC | CASSLGSRPKNIQYF
TRBJ2-2 | TRBV6-5 | - | - | TGTGCCAGCACTGAAACTGGAACCGGGGAGCTGTTTTTT | CASTETGTGELFF
TRBJ2-7 | TRBV7-9 | - | - | TGTGCCAGCAGCTACAGCAGGGGGGACGAGCAGTACTTC | CASSYSRGDEQYF
TRBJ2-3 | TRBV7-2 | TRBD2 | - | TGTGCCAGCAGCACCACTATAGCGGGAGGGACTAGCACAGATACGCAGTATTTT | CASSTTIAGGTSTDTQYF
TRBJ1-1 | TRBV6-5 | - | - | TGTGCCAGCAGTCTAGTTGGTTTCAACACTGAAGCTTTCTTT | CASSLVGFNTEAFF
TRBJ2-1 | TRBV28 | - | - | TGTGCCAGCAGTTGGGAGCGGAATGAGCAGTTCTTC | CASSWERNEQFF
TRBJ2-7 | TRBV4-3 | - | - | TGCGCCAGCAGCCAAGTCCGGGGGGCCAGGGACGAGCAGTACTTC | CASSQVRGARDEQYF
TRBJ2-1 | TRBV7-3 | - | - | TGTGCCAGCAGCTCTGGACCGAACAATGAGCAGTTCTTC | CASSSGPNNEQFF
TRBJ1-3 | TRBV15 | TRBD1 | - | TGTGCCACCAGCAGAGACAGGGGGTATGGAAACACCATATATTTT | CATSRDRGYGNTIYF
TRBJ2-7 | TRBV28 | TRBD2 | - | TGTGCCAACTCAGCGGGGCTCGAGCAGTACTTC | CANSAGLEQYF
TRBJ2-5 | TRBV11-2 | - | - | TGTGCCAGCAGCCCGGGGACACCCGGGGAGACCCAGTACTTC | CASSPGTPGETQYF
TRBJ2-7 | TRBV5-6 | TRBD1 | - | TGTGCCAGCAGCTCACCCCGGGACAGAGACTACGAGCAGTACTTC | CASSSPRDRDYEQYF
TRBJ1-1 | TRBV5-4 | - | - | TGTGCCAGCAGCGGGAAAGATGGAGGGGCTGAAGCTTTCTTT | CASSGKDGGAEAFF
TRBJ2-3 | TRBV5-1 | TRBD1 | - | TGCGCCACCCGAGGGGGCGCCCCCACAGATACGCAGTATTTT | CATRGGAPTDTQYF
TRBJ2-5 | TRBV9 | TRBD1 | - | TGTGCCAGCAGCGTAGAGGTGGGACAGGGGACCCAGTACTTC | CASSVEVGQGTQYF
TRBJ1-4 | TRBV18 | - | - | TGTGCCAGCTCCCCAACGAGGGGGGAAACTAATGAAAAACTGTTTTTT | CASSPTRGETNEKLFF
TRBJ1-2 | TRBV28 | - | few | TGTGCCAGCATTTCTAATCGGGATCGTAACTATGGCTACACCTTC | CASISNRDRNYGYTF